The 7 T cell receptor beta chains in this list originate from one sample, sequenced in a study of blood T cells in healthy people across ages. Primed by a sample-barcoded 5' primer and a J-beta primer mix, a second PCR proceeded for 7 to 11 cycles. TCRdb fed the 5' RACE reads into MiXCR, producing one record per CDR3 protein. The sample includes 800,000 to 950,000 distinct CDR3 sequences, 25% to 35% seen only once; the top ten take around 9.6%. The data also belong to a second study, concerning T cells of mothers and their children.

Sequencing input: blood. These receptors all stem from a woman in her forties in good health.

This clonotype was recorded many times. The chain uses TRBV6-6 and TRBJ2-7; the D gene could be TRBD1 or TRBD2 (5 bases each). CDR3 size: 17 residues. The germline V and J ends were trimmed by 0 bases and 5 bases, with 20 bases remaining between them. The germline CDR1 and CDR2 sequences are MNHNY and SVGAGI (reference sequence). The DNA of the CDR3 is TGTGCCAGCAGTTACTCTCCGTCGACAGACTATTCGGACGAGCAGTACTTC. Amino acids: CASSYSPSTDYSDEQYF.

The chain carries TRBV20-1 and TRBJ1-4, with 7 bases fitting TRBD1. Germline CDR1 is DFQATT and CDR2 is SNEGSKA (reference sequence). CDR3 length equals 15 residues. After removal of 0 bases from V and 8 bases from J, the junction contained 9 bases not matched to a gene. The CDR3 region is CSARDSYRGDEKLFF. The CDR3 nucleotides read TGCAGTGCTAGAGATTCTTACAGGGGTGACGAAAAACTGTTTTTT.

This clonotype was detected many times. The gene calls are TRBV7-3 and TRBJ2-1, with D tentatively TRBD2 (5 bases). The CDR3 has 17 amino acids. The germline CDR1 and CDR2 sequences are SGHTA and FQGTGA. Trimming removed 5 bases at V and 9 bases at J, with 26 bases between. The CDR3 loop reads CASSPSPRAAKRSEQFF. The CDR3 DNA reads as TGTGCCAGCAGCCCTAGCCCCCGGGCCGCGAAGCGGAGTGAGCAGTTCTTC.

The chain combines TRBV5-1 with TRBJ1-1; no clear D gene. CDR3 length: 14 amino acids. Per germline, CDR1 SGHRS and CDR2 YFSETQ. The V gene lost 3 bases and the J gene lost 1 base, with 10 bases spanning the gap. Written as DNA, the CDR3 is TGCGCCAGCAGCTCAGTCGGGGAGAACACTGAAGCTTTCTTT. It is translated as CASSSVGENTEAFF.

This clonotype was recorded a few times. The chain employs TRBV7-6 and TRBJ2-1; D is uncertain. Trimming removed 5 bases from V and 4 bases from J, with 9 bases in between. Germline values: CDR1 SGHVS, CDR2 FNYEAQ. The CDR3 contains 13 residues. This CDR3 is CASSPEPYNEQFF. The CDR3 nucleotides are TGTGCCAGCAGCCCAGAACCTTACAATGAGCAGTTCTTC.

This clonotype was seen a handful of times. A read error is possible here, since a much larger clone lies one base away. V gene TRBV28 combines with J gene TRBJ2-1; possible D gene TRBD1, 7 bases. The germline gives CDR1 MDHEN, CDR2 SYDVKM. Trimming removed 5 bases at V and 7 bases at J, with 21 bases between. This CDR3 comprises 16 residues. The CDR3 protein is CASSPKEGAFRNEQFF. For the CDR3, the DNA is TGTGCCAGCAGTCCTAAGGAGGGGGCCTTTCGTAATGAGCAGTTCTTC.

The V call is TRBV6-5, the J call TRBJ2-1; 12 nucleotides match TRBD2. CDR1 and CDR2 from the germline V gene are MNHEY and SVGAGI. The J segment lost 4 bases and the V segment lost 7 bases, leaving 5 bases of the junction unmatched. This CDR3 region has 15 residues. The CDR3 DNA reads TGTGCCAGCAATCCGGGACTAGCGGGTTACAATGAGCAGTTCTTC. This translates into CASNPGLAGYNEQFF.